The present TCR beta chain was sequenced within a study of tissue T cells after allogeneic stem cell transplantation. With 4 bases clipped from V and 2 bases from J, the junction kept 7 bases outside the gene matches. Germline CDR1 reads NNHDY; CDR2 reads SYVADS. The CDR3 runs 15 residues. Sequencing of TCRbeta CDR3 at survey depth gave sequences and template counts. Using immunoSEQ multiplex PCR, the repertoire was profiled, and TCRdb retains in-frame clones only, with some absent. The data show tens of thousands of clones, 72% seen once. The study's findings and limits: Sampling depth was limited, and the cohort was small and clinically varied.

Of note for this clone: The antigen remains unidentified. Genes and germline come from the mouse. Read sequence stops 1 residue before the CDR3 end, and the germline J gene provides the missing end.

The chain has TRBV13-3 and TRBJ2-5, with 7 bases fitting TRBD2. The receptor comes from a female BALB/c mouse in good health. The MHC haplotype of this mouse line is H2-d. Material: spleen. The covered CDR3 bases are TGTGCCAGCAGTCTCTCTGACTGGGCCCAAGACACCCAGTAC. The encoded protein is CASSLSDWAQDTQY. The complete CDR3 reads CASSLSDWAQDTQYF.